Below are 25 T cell receptor beta chains sequenced from a single sample in a study of shared T cell receptors in the human thymus (dated by TCRdb to about 2021). Library preparation used the immunoSEQ multiplex PCR assay. TCRdb holds this immuneACCESS table with in-frame rearrangements only. Some clones are missing; in checked studies, unresolved V genes explain under half, and the rest has no known cause. This sample holds hundreds of thousands of clones; over 90% were observed only once. In total, the top ten clones hold 0.015% to 0.025% of the sample. Sequencing was carried out using thymocytes. All receptors derive from a human donor.

The chain combines TRBV7-2 with TRBJ1-5; TRBD1 might be the D (6 bases). Deletions cut 5 bases from V and 5 bases from J, with 16 bases between. Germline CDR1 and CDR2: SGHTA and FQGNSA. The CDR3 consists of 15 residues. CDR3 DNA: TGTGCCAGCAGCAAGAGTACACAGGGATATCAGCCCCAGCATTTT. Translated, it gives CASSKSTQGYQPQHF.

This chain links TRBV9 with TRBJ1-2; TRBD1 matches at 7 bases. Germline V gene sequence: CDR1 SGDLS, CDR2 YYNGEE. Germline trimming cut 0 bases from V and 2 bases from J; bases unmatched to any gene: 7. The CDR3 loop spans 16 amino acids. The CDR3 spells CASSVGTGDCNYGYTF. The DNA for the CDR3 is TGTGCCAGCAGCGTAGGAACAGGGGACTGCAACTATGGCTACACCTTC.

The chain couples TRBV7-6 to TRBJ1-5; tentatively, D is TRBD1 (5 bases). Trimming cost V 5 bases and J 6 bases, with 11 bases left between them. The CDR3 runs to 13 residues. Germline-derived CDR1 and CDR2 are SGHVS and FNYEAQ. The DNA for the CDR3 is TGTGCCAGCAGCCATCGTAGGGGTCAGCCCCAGCATTTT. Protein sequence: CASSHRRGQPQHF.

V and J are TRBV5-1 and TRBJ2-7; the D is unclear. Trimming stripped 2 bases from V and 4 bases from J, with 16 bases between. CDR3 length equals 15 residues. The germline gives CDR1 SGHRS, CDR2 YFSETQ. The CDR3 nucleotides read TGCGCCAGCAGCTTCAAAAAAGGGCACCTTTACGAGCAGTACTTC. This translates into CASSFKKGHLYEQYF.

This sequence joins TRBV28 and TRBJ2-3; D might be TRBD2 (7 bases). There are 14 residues in the CDR3. From germline, CDR1 is MDHEN and CDR2 SYDVKM. The V and J ends lost 8 bases and 4 bases respectively, with 16 bases between them. The CDR3 region is CASGGAPNPDTQYF. DNA for the CDR3: TGTGCCAGCGGGGGGGCCCCGAATCCAGATACGCAGTATTTT.

This chain uses TRBV6-1 with TRBJ2-7; 9 positions agree with TRBD1. The CDR3 has 17 amino acids. Germline loops: CDR1 MNHNS, CDR2 SASEGT. Unmatched junction bases numbered 12, after V lost 2 bases and J lost 4 bases. The CDR3: CASSEPLQGASIYEQYF. DNA for the CDR3: TGTGCCAGCAGTGAACCCCTACAGGGGGCGTCTATTTACGAGCAGTACTTC.

CDR3 coding DNA: TGTGCCAGCAGCCTTCCAGCGGGCAGCCGCTACAATGAGCAGTTCTTC. Translation gives CASSLPAGSRYNEQFF. The chain is built from TRBV7-2 and TRBJ2-1; D may be TRBD2 (6 bases). Between the trimmed V and J ends, which lost 5 bases and 3 bases, there was a span of 17 bases. The germline V gene has CDR1 SGHTA and CDR2 FQGNSA. CDR3 size: 16 residues.

The chain links TRBV27 to TRBJ2-7, with 9 nucleotides matching TRBD1. Germline V gene sequence: CDR1 MNHEY, CDR2 SMNVEV (reference sequence). V was clipped by 7 bases and J by 5 bases; unmatched bases: 6. The length of the CDR3 is 13 residues. In DNA, the CDR3 is TGTGCCAGCAAGGGACAGGGTACCCACGAGCAGTACTTC. Its translation is CASKGQGTHEQYF.

This sequence joins TRBV7-2 and TRBJ1-2; D gene unclear. Germline V lookup: CDR1 SGHTA, CDR2 FQGNSA. Trimming shortened V by 3 bases and J by 3 bases, and 8 bases separated the two germline ends. CDR3 length: 13 amino acids. The CDR3 nucleotides read TGTGCCAGCAGCTTTGAGAAACACTATGGCTACACCTTC. It encodes CASSFEKHYGYTF.

The chain is built from TRBV5-4 and TRBJ2-5; no clear D. V was clipped by 2 bases and J by 4 bases, with 15 bases between them. Germline values: CDR1 SGHNT, CDR2 YYREEE (reference sequence). The CDR3 has 15 amino acids. The CDR3 bases are TGTGCCAGCAGCTTTACGCTCTTAAAAGGAGAGACCCAGTACTTC. This encodes CASSFTLLKGETQYF.

This chain joins TRBV10-3 and TRBJ1-4; D remains ambiguous. The CDR3 totals 13 residues. V lost 3 bases and J 9 bases, leaving 11 bases between the germline ends. Germline CDR1 ENHRY, CDR2 SYGVKD. The CDR3 bases are TGTGCCATCAGTGACGTGGCCGTCCAAAAACTGTTTTTT. Its translation: CAISDVAVQKLFF.

This chain joins TRBV6-1 and TRBJ2-7; 7 positions match TRBD2. CDR3 length: 14 amino acids. Germline values: CDR1 MNHNS, CDR2 SASEGT. The J segment lost 1 base and the V segment lost 6 bases, leaving 6 bases of the junction unmatched. The CDR3 coding sequence is TGTGCCAGCAGGCCTAGCGGCGCTTCCTACGAGCAGTACTTC. Translation: CASRPSGASYEQYF.

This chain connects TRBV7-8 to TRBJ2-5, with 10 bases fitting TRBD2. The V gene end was trimmed by 0 bases and the J gene end by 4 bases; junction bases not matched to a gene: 5. The CDR3 has 16 residues. Germline CDR1 is SGHVS and CDR2 is FQNEAQ. The CDR3 region is CASSLALAGVLETQYF. CDR3 in DNA: TGTGCCAGCAGCTTAGCTCTAGCGGGAGTTTTAGAGACCCAGTACTTC.

This chain uses TRBV15 with TRBJ2-3; D ambiguous. This CDR3 is built from 16 residues. Germline V gene data show CDR1 as LNHNV and CDR2 as YYDKDF (reference sequence). V lost 1 base and J 0 bases, leaving 11 bases between the germline ends. CDR3 bases: TGTGCCACCAGCAGAGTGAGAAGGTCTAGCACAGATACGCAGTATTTT. This gives the protein CATSRVRRSSTDTQYF. The whole variable domain, filled in from reference TRBV15 and TRBJ2-3, reads DAMVIQNPRYQVTQFGKPVTLSCSQTLNHNVMYWYQQKSSQAPKLLFHYYDKDFNNEADTPDNFQSRRPNTSFCFLDIRSPGLGDTAMYLCATSRVRRSSTDTQYFGPGTRLTVL.

The V gene is TRBV5-6, the J gene TRBJ2-1, with TRBD2 matching over 15 bases. The CDR3 totals 15 residues. Germline values: CDR1 SGHDT, CDR2 YYEEEE. The trim removed 4 bases at V and 8 bases at J, leaving 4 bases unmatched. This CDR3 is CASSKGLAGGDEQFF. CDR3 nucleotides: TGTGCCAGCAGCAAAGGACTAGCGGGAGGGGATGAGCAGTTCTTC.

The V gene is TRBV6-6, the J gene TRBJ2-1; 9 bases are a match to TRBD1. J was trimmed by 4 bases and V by 6 bases; bases with no gene match: 10. CDR3 size: 16 residues. CDR1 MNHNY and CDR2 SVGAGI come from the germline V gene (reference sequence). The CDR3 DNA follows: TGTGCCAGCAGCGAGGCGGGGACAGGGTATTACAATGAGCAGTTCTTC. Residues: CASSEAGTGYYNEQFF.

This chain connects TRBV27 to TRBJ2-2; 7 bases are a match to TRBD2. Germline trimming cut 3 bases from V and 3 bases from J; bases unmatched to any gene: 7. The germline gives CDR1 MNHEY, CDR2 SMNVEV (reference sequence). The CDR3 is 16 amino acids. CDR3 DNA sequence: TGTGCCAGCAGTTTGGGAGGGGCGGGAGACACCGGGGAGCTGTTTTTT. Translation: CASSLGGAGDTGELFF.

The CDR3 here is CASNVTGNYGYTF. The CDR3 DNA is TGTGCCAGCAACGTGACAGGGAACTATGGCTACACCTTC. The chain combines TRBV6-1 with TRBJ1-2, with 7 bases matching TRBD1. The CDR3 consists of 13 residues. From germline, CDR1 is MNHNS and CDR2 SASEGT. The V segment lost 7 bases and the J segment 2 bases; nucleotides outside the gene matches: 4.

This chain connects TRBV18 to TRBJ1-2; a weak D match, TRBD1 (5 bases). The CDR3 is made up of 15 amino acids. The V gene's germline CDR1 is KGHSH and CDR2 LQKENI. The V and J ends lost 4 bases and 6 bases respectively, with 18 bases between them. The CDR3 here is CASSQLQPRDHGYTF. The DNA for the CDR3 is TGTGCCAGCTCACAACTTCAGCCCAGGGACCATGGCTACACCTTC.

V is TRBV10-2 and J is TRBJ2-1, with 7 bases that match TRBD2. This CDR3 is 16 amino acids long. CDR1 is WSHSY and CDR2 is SAAADI in the germline V gene. With 0 bases clipped from V and 0 bases from J, the junction kept 2 bases outside the gene matches. The CDR3 DNA sequence: TGCGCCAGCAGTGAGTCGGCTAGCGGCTCCTACAATGAGCAGTTCTTC. Its protein product is CASSESASGSYNEQFF.

This chain links TRBV30 with TRBJ2-1; unclear D gene. Germline assignment: CDR1 GTSNPN and CDR2 SVGIG (reference sequence). The V end was cut by 4 bases, the J end by 4 bases, with 14 bases between. The CDR3 length is 14 residues. The DNA for the CDR3 is TGTGCCTGGACCCCAAATGAGGCTTACAATGAGCAGTTCTTC. It codes for CAWTPNEAYNEQFF.

This chain links TRBV5-4 with TRBJ2-3; 7 nucleotides line up with TRBD2. V dropped 4 bases and J dropped 2; count of bases not matched to a gene: 19. Germline V lookup: CDR1 SGHNT, CDR2 YYREEE (reference sequence). This CDR3 region has 19 residues. The DNA of the CDR3 is TGTGCCAGCAGCCAATACCGGGACTACCTAAGTTTCAACACAGATACGCAGTATTTT. Translating gives CASSQYRDYLSFNTDTQYF. The full variable domain, completed using reference TRBV5-4 and TRBJ2-3, is ETGVTQSPTHLIKTRGQQVTLRCSSQSGHNTVSWYQQALGQGPQFIFQYYREEENGRGNFPPRFSGLQFPNYSSELNVNALELDDSALYLCASSQYRDYLSFNTDTQYFGPGTRLTVL.

Only one count was recorded for this clone. The gene calls are TRBV5-4 and TRBJ2-3; D is unresolved. Germline assignment: CDR1 SGHNT and CDR2 YYREEE (reference sequence). V lost 2 bases and J 1 base, leaving 8 bases between the germline ends. CDR3 length: 14 residues. The CDR3 reads CASSFGQGTDTQYF. The CDR3 DNA is TGTGCCAGCAGCTTCGGGCAGGGCACAGATACGCAGTATTTT. Together with reference TRBV5-4 and TRBJ2-3, the CDR3 gives the full variable domain: ETGVTQSPTHLIKTRGQQVTLRCSSQSGHNTVSWYQQALGQGPQFIFQYYREEENGRGNFPPRFSGLQFPNYSSELNVNALELDDSALYLCASSFGQGTDTQYFGPGTRLTVL.

The V gene is TRBV14, the J gene TRBJ2-7; tentatively, D is TRBD2 (6 bases). Germline loops: CDR1 SGHDN, CDR2 FVKESK. The CDR3 length is 15 residues. With 4 bases removed from V and 3 bases from J, the gap between germline ends came to 16 bases. The CDR3 DNA follows: TGTGCCAGCAGCCCCTCCGAGACTAGGAACTACGAGCAGTACTTC. Translated: CASSPSETRNYEQYF.

The rearrangement uses TRBV5-5 and TRBJ2-1; 11 bases match TRBD2. This CDR3 spans 18 amino acids. V was clipped by 4 bases and J by 0 bases; unmatched bases: 9. Germline assignment: CDR1 SGHKS and CDR2 YYEKEE (reference sequence). The CDR3 sequence: CASSPGTSGDSSYNEQFF. The CDR3 coding sequence is TGTGCCAGCAGCCCAGGGACTAGCGGAGACAGCTCCTACAATGAGCAGTTCTTC.